The 15 T cell receptor beta chains below all came from one sample that was sequenced in a study of regulatory T cells in long-lasting Graves disease. iRepertoire HTBI primers and Arm-PCR of CDR3 regions built TCR beta libraries. TCRdb re-analysed the multiplex PCR reads in MiXCR, keeping a single row per CDR3 protein. The sample holds 410,000 or so distinct CDR3 sequences, under 15% seen once. The time point here: newly diagnosed GD, antithyroid drugs for less than 3 months. With RNA extracted from PBMCs as input, the TCR library was made. These data are also associated with another study on T cells in Graves' hyperthyroidism and ophthalmopathy.

Specimen: peripheral blood mononuclear cells (PBMCs), collected at new diagnosis, from a patient treated with antithyroid drugs. The receptors originated from a woman aged 25 to 45 with Graves disease.

This rearrangement joins TRBV7-7 to TRBJ1-5, with unresolved D. Germline assignment: CDR1 SSHAT and CDR2 FNYEAQ (reference sequence). This CDR3 contains 17 residues. The germline V and J ends were trimmed by 6 bases and 1 base, with 19 bases remaining between them. The CDR3 DNA sequence: TGTGCCAGCAGAAGTAGGGCCCCGTTAATGAGCAATCAGCCCCAGCATTTT. Translation gives CASRSRAPLMSNQPQHF.

This clonotype was found many times. The rearrangement uses TRBV4-1 and TRBJ2-3; 13 positions agree with TRBD2. The CDR3 length is 20 residues. Germline loops: CDR1 MGHRA, CDR2 YSYEKL. V lost 4 bases and J lost 2; bases outside the gene matches: 15. The CDR3 DNA sequence: TGCGCCAGCAGCCGCGGACGAGCTGTAGGGACTAGCGGGGACACAGATACGCAGTATTTT. This gives the protein CASSRGRAVGTSGDTDTQYF.

A few counts support this clonotype. This rearrangement joins TRBV29-1 to TRBJ2-1, with D hard to call. Trimming took 0 bases from V and 6 from J, leaving 6 bases between them. This CDR3 spans 12 amino acids. Germline CDR1 reads SQVTM; CDR2 reads ANQGSEA. As DNA, the CDR3 is TGCAGCGTTGAAGATTGGGGCAATGAGCAGTTCTTC. Its translation is CSVEDWGNEQFF.

In this sample, this clonotype turned up a few times. It may be a read error: a sequence one base away is much more abundant. The chain couples TRBV4-1 to TRBJ2-7; TRBD2 matches 14 bases. V was clipped by 1 base and J by 7 bases; unmatched bases: 12. This CDR3 comprises 18 residues. The germline gives CDR1 MGHRA, CDR2 YSYEKL. In nucleotides, the CDR3 is TGCGCCAGCAGCCAAGGACTAGCGGGAGGGAGCTCCTACAATGAGCAGTACTTC. This codes for CASSQGLAGGSSYNEQYF.

In this sample, this clonotype turned up many times. The chain couples TRBV27 to TRBJ2-1; 9 nucleotides agree with TRBD2. The J call may be in error: the DNA end matches TRBJ2-5 better. Germline CDR1 and CDR2: MNHEY and SMNVEV (reference sequence). The CDR3 is 16 residues long. CDR3: CASTPLAGVGQETQYF. For the CDR3, the DNA is TGTGCCAGCACCCCCTTAGCGGGAGTCGGACAAGAGACCCAGTACTTC.

The rearrangement links TRBV5-1 to TRBJ1-2; TRBD1 aligns across 8 bases. Looked up from germline, CDR1 is SGHRS and CDR2 is YFSETQ. The ends lost 0 bases at V and 3 bases at J; junction bases unmatched: 4. CDR3 length: 15 residues. The CDR3: CASSLGPQGDYGYTF. The CDR3 DNA sequence: TGCGCCAGCAGCTTGGGGCCACAGGGGGACTATGGCTACACCTTC.

This clonotype was detected ten times or more. This chain connects TRBV6-2 or TRBV6-3 to TRBJ2-1, with TRBD2 matching 11 bases. Germline V gene sequence: CDR1 MNHEY, CDR2 SVGEGT. The V gene end was trimmed by 4 bases and the J gene end by 0 bases; junction bases not matched to a gene: 14. This CDR3 comprises 20 residues. CDR3 sequence (DNA): TGTGCCAGCAGTTCTCCCTTACTAGCGGGAGATCAAAGCTCCTACAATGAGCAGTTCTTC. It is translated as CASSSPLLAGDQSSYNEQFF.

The rearrangement joins TRBV20-1 to TRBJ1-5; D gene ambiguous. The CDR3 is made up of 14 amino acids. V was shortened by 0 bases and J by 6 bases, with 12 bases between the two germline ends. Germline assignment: CDR1 DFQATT and CDR2 SNEGSKA (reference sequence). CDR3 bases: TGCAGTGCTAGAGAAACGGGGTGGGGTCAGCCCCAGCATTTT. This sequence encodes CSARETGWGQPQHF.

In its sample, this clonotype was seen many times. This sequence joins TRBV7-2 and TRBJ1-1; D remains unclear. Trimming left V 1 base short and J 2 bases short, with 8 bases between. The CDR3 is 14 amino acids. Germline V gives CDR1 SGHTA, CDR2 FQGNSA. In DNA, the CDR3 is TGTGCCAGCAGCTTAGTCTGGGTTAACACTGAAGCTTTCTTT. Residues: CASSLVWVNTEAFF.

The rearrangement links TRBV18 to TRBJ2-7; D is undetermined. V lost 5 bases, J lost 9 bases, and 14 bases lay in between. Germline V gene data show CDR1 as KGHSH and CDR2 as LQKENI. The CDR3 covers 12 residues. CDR3 loop: CASSSDKGAQYF. The CDR3 DNA sequence: TGTGCCAGCTCATCTGACAAGGGTGCGCAGTACTTC.

This clonotype was seen repeatedly, ten times or more. The genes are TRBV2 and TRBJ1-2, with D unresolved. The V and J ends lost 7 bases and 0 bases respectively, with 18 bases between them. Germline-derived CDR1 and CDR2 are SNHLY and FYNNEI. The CDR3 spans 16 residues. DNA for the CDR3: TGTGCCAGCACCCTTACCCGGATTGGCGCTAACTATGGCTACACCTTC. This sequence encodes CASTLTRIGANYGYTF.

The chain combines TRBV24-1 with TRBJ2-2; 7 nucleotides align to TRBD1. The V and J ends lost 4 bases and 6 bases, in that order; junction bases with no gene match: 1. Germline CDR1 and CDR2: KGHDR and SFDVKD. The CDR3 consists of 13 residues. The CDR3 loop is CATSDTGAGELFF. CDR3 nucleotide sequence: TGTGCCACCAGTGACACAGGGGCCGGGGAGCTGTTTTTT.

This clonotype was seen at least ten times. The rearrangement joins TRBV27 to TRBJ1-3, with 7 bases matching TRBD1. The CDR3 has 14 amino acids. The J segment lost 8 bases and the V segment lost 6 bases, leaving 10 bases of the junction unmatched. Germline V gene sequence: CDR1 MNHEY, CDR2 SMNVEV (reference sequence). The CDR3, as DNA: TGTGCCAGCAGCGTGAACAGGGGTTCGGACACCATATATTTT. Translated: CASSVNRGSDTIYF.

This rearrangement joins TRBV3-1 to TRBJ1-3; D not resolved. The CDR3 totals 14 residues. Trimming took off 5 bases at V and 4 bases at J, with 12 bases between the two ends. The V gene's germline CDR1 is LGHDT and CDR2 YNNKEL (reference sequence). CDR3 coding DNA: TGTGCCAGCAGCACCAGGCAGATCGGAAACACCATATATTTT. This translates into CASSTRQIGNTIYF.

This rearrangement joins TRBV12-3 or TRBV12-4 to TRBJ2-1, with 8 nucleotides matching TRBD2. The CDR3 covers 14 residues. Trimming removed 6 bases from V and 2 bases from J; junction bases left unmatched: 3. CDR3 in DNA: TGTGCCAGCAGAGCGGGGGTCGCCTACAATGAGCAGTTCTTC. It encodes CASRAGVAYNEQFF.